Listed below are T cell receptor beta chains from one sample, sequenced in a study of blood T cell repertoires in COVID-19. Some clones are missing from TCRdb's copy, which holds only in-frame ones; the method was immunoSEQ multiplex PCR. This sample has fewer than 300,000 clones, with over 75% found just once. Input material: peripheral blood. Receptors originate from a woman aged 50 to 60 with acute or convalescent COVID-19. Each CDR3 is given with its conserved first and last residue. D genes are given only for firm matches. For some rows the clone size is stated as once, few or many, or as a class when expanded; others skip it.

-,TRBV19,TRBJ1-4,TRBD1,TGTGCCGTTAAAACAGGGGGTTTTGAAAAACTGTTTTTT,CAVKTGGFEKLFF
-,TRBV19,TRBJ1-6,-,TGTGCCAGCTTGCGGGACGCCCGTTACAATTCACCCCTCCACTTT,CASLRDARYNSPLHF
-,TRBV28,TRBJ2-7,TRBD1,TGTGGATCCGGGACAGCGACCTACGAGCAGTACTTC,CGSGTATYEQYF
-,TRBV7-3,TRBJ1-2,-,TGTGCCAGCAGCCCCCTTGGACAAAACTATGGCTACACCTTC,CASSPLGQNYGYTF
-,TRBV5-1,TRBJ2-3,-,TGCGCCAGCAGCCGTCTCCCAGATACGCAGTATTTT,CASSRLPDTQYF
-,TRBV28,TRBJ1-5,-,TGTGCCAGCAGTTTATGGTCCGGGGTGGGCAGCCAGCCCCAGCATTTT,CASSLWSGVGSQPQHF
once,TRBV28,TRBJ2-3,TRBD2,TGTGCCAGCAGCCCCTCTAGCGGCGGCACAGATACGCAGTATTTT,CASSPSSGGTDTQYF
few,TRBV10-3,TRBJ2-1,TRBD1,TGTGCCATCAGGAAAGAAGACAGGGGAGACAATGAGCAGTTCTTC,CAIRKEDRGDNEQFF
-,TRBV15,TRBJ1-5,TRBD1,TGTGCCACCAGCCCCGGGACAGGGGGAGGTTATCAGCCCCAGCATTTT,CATSPGTGGGYQPQHF
few,TRBV30,TRBJ1-6,TRBD1,TGTGCCTGGAGTGTACTCCGGTCCGGGACAGGCAGCTATAATTCACCCCTCCACTTT,CAWSVLRSGTGSYNSPLHF
-,TRBV30,TRBJ2-7,TRBD2,TGTGCCTGGAGGGTAGCGGGAGGGAGTGGCGAGCAGTACTTC,CAWRVAGGSGEQYF
-,TRBV27,TRBJ1-2,TRBD1,TGTGCCAGCAGTTTAGGGACAGGGGAGCGGCGTGGCTACACCTTC,CASSLGTGERRGYTF
once,TRBV5-6,TRBJ1-2,-,TGTGCCAGCAGCCCAAGAAGCGGAGTGTTCGCGTACTATGGCTACACCTTC,CASSPRSGVFAYYGYTF
-,TRBV5-1,TRBJ2-1,-,TGCGCCAGCAGCTTGGCGGACAGCTCCTACAATGAGCAGTTCTTC,CASSLADSSYNEQFF
-,TRBV28,TRBJ1-2,TRBD1,TGTGCCAGCAGTTTTATCCGGGACAGGGGTCCCTCGCGTGGCTACACCTTC,CASSFIRDRGPSRGYTF
-,TRBV5-1,TRBJ1-2,-,TGCGCCAGCACCATTCCAGGGGTAGGGTATGGCTACACCTTC,CASTIPGVGYGYTF
-,TRBV2,TRBJ1-3,-,TGTGCCAGCAGTGAGGGAGGACGCTCTGGAAACACCATATATTTT,CASSEGGRSGNTIYF
-,TRBV18,TRBJ2-2,-,TGTGCCAGCTCACCCAATTCCGGGACATTAAACACCGGGGAGCTGTTTTTT,CASSPNSGTLNTGELFF
once,TRBV28,TRBJ2-1,-,-,CASLGGAQHFDPSGDNEQFF
-,TRBV9,TRBJ1-2,TRBD1,TGTGCCAGCAGCGTAGGCTTAGCGGGGGACAGTACCTCTTCCTATGGCTACACCTTC,CASSVGLAGDSTSSYGYTF
once,TRBV5-4,TRBJ2-5,TRBD1,TGTGCCAGCAGCAAGGGGGACAGGCAAGAGACCCAGTACTTC,CASSKGDRQETQYF
-,TRBV27,TRBJ2-1,TRBD2,TGTGCCAGCAGTATAGGGGCTGAGGTAGCGGGAGGAGACAGGAGGTTCTTC,CASSIGAEVAGGDRRFF
-,TRBV25-1,TRBJ2-1,TRBD2,TGTGCCAGCGAGAAGGCGGGAGGGAGCTCCTACAATGAGCAGTTCTTC,CASEKAGGSSYNEQFF
-,TRBV28,TRBJ2-5,TRBD2,TGTGCCAGCGGGGCTAGCGGGAGGCCCACCCAAGAGACCCAGTACTTC,CASGASGRPTQETQYF
-,TRBV7-2,TRBJ2-7,TRBD1,TGTGCCAGCAGCTTAGCGGAGACAGGGGGGTCCTACGAGCAGTACTTC,CASSLAETGGSYEQYF
-,TRBV4-1,TRBJ2-2,-,TGCGCCAGCAGCCAAGAGGCAGGGGCGAACACCGGGGAGCTGTTTTTT,CASSQEAGANTGELFF
-,TRBV28,TRBJ2-7,-,TGTGCCAGCAAAACAGTCTCCTACGAGCAGTACTTC,CASKTVSYEQYF
-,TRBV28,TRBJ1-6,-,TGTGCCAGCAGGAGGGTGTTGGGCTATAATTCACCCCTCCACTTT,CASRRVLGYNSPLHF
few,TRBV7-2,TRBJ2-7,-,TGTGCCAGCAGCTTAGACCCTAGCTCCTACGAGCAGTACTTC,CASSLDPSSYEQYF
once,TRBV4-1,TRBJ1-2,-,TGCGCCAGCAGCATGAGGGATAACTATGGCTACACCTTC,CASSMRDNYGYTF
-,TRBV5-1,TRBJ2-3,TRBD2,TGCGCCAGCAGTACAGCGGGAGGGCCATCAGATACGCAGTATTTT,CASSTAGGPSDTQYF